The source of this T cell receptor (beta chain) is a study of cytomegalovirus exposure and HLA in healthy donors. CDR1 is SQVTM and CDR2 is ANQGSEA in the germline V gene. Trimming took off 5 bases at V and 7 bases at J, with 12 bases between the two ends. The CDR3 consists of 12 residues. PCR was performed using 60 Vbeta and 13 Jbeta primers. Clones were sequenced by immunoSEQ multiplex PCR, and TCRdb holds only the in-frame ones, with some missing. The repertoire has about 90,000 clones, about 66% of them found once; the top ten carry roughly 21%. The J gene is TRBJ2-4, the V gene TRBV29-1, with D unclear. The sequence was collected from a woman in her 50s in good health and CMV-seropositive. Sequencing input: PBMCs. CDR3 nucleotide sequence: TGCAGCGTTTCTTCGAGTTTCAACATTCAGTACTTC. This translates into CSVSSSFNIQYF.